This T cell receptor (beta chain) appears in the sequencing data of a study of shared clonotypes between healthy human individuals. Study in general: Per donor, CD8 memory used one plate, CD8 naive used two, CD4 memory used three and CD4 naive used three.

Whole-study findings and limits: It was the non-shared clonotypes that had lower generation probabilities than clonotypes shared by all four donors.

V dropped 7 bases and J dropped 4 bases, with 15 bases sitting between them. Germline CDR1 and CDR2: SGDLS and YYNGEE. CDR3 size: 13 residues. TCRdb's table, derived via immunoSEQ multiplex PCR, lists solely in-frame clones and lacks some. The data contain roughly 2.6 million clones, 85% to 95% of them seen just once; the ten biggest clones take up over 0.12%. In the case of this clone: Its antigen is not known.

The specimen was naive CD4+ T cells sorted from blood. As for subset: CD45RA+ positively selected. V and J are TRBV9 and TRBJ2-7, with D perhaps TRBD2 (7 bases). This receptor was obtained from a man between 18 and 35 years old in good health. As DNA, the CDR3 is TGTGCCAGCCCAATAGAGGGGGGGTACGAGCAGTACTTC. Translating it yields CASPIEGGYEQYF.